A single T cell receptor beta chain is shown here with its context. Its antigen remains unknown. The table came from immunoSEQ multiplex PCR; TCRdb's copy has only in-frame clones and leaves some out. The table records roughly 100,000 clones, approximately 70% of them present only once. The sample belongs to a study of shared clonotypes between healthy human individuals. Findings and caveats of the study: The rarefaction results pointed to incomplete sorted-subset sequencing despite large depth.

The CDR3 extends over 13 amino acids. Trimming left V 7 bases short and J 2 bases short, with 11 bases between. Germline V lookup: CDR1 SNHLY, CDR2 FYNNEI. The V and J genes are TRBV2 and TRBJ1-1; D is unresolved. The TCR originated in a woman between 25 and 40 years old in good health. Input material: memory CD8+ T cells sorted from blood. This sample's subset: CD45RO+ cells pooled with CCR7-negative TemRA cells. DNA of the CDR3: TGTGCCAGCAATGGTGAGGGAAACACTGAAGCTTTCTTT. Amino acid sequence: CASNGEGNTEAFF.